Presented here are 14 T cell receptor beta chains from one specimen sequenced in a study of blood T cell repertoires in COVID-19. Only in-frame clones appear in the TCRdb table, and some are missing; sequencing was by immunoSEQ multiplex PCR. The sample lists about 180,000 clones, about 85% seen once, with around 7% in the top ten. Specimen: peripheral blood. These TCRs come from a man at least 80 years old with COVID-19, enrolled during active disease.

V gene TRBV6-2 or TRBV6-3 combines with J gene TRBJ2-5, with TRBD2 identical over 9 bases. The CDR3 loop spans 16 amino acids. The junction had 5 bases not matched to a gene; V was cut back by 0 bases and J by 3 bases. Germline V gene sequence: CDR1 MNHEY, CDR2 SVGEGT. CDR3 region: CASSYSFPSGKETQYF. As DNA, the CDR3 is TGTGCCAGCAGTTACTCCTTCCCTAGCGGGAAAGAGACCCAGTACTTC.

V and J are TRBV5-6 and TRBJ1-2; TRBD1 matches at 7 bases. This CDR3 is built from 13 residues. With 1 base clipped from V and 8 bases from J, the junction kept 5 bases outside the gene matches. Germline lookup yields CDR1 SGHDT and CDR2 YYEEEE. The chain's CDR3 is CASSLMTGPGYTF. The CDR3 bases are TGTGCCAGCAGCTTGATGACAGGGCCCGGCTACACCTTC.

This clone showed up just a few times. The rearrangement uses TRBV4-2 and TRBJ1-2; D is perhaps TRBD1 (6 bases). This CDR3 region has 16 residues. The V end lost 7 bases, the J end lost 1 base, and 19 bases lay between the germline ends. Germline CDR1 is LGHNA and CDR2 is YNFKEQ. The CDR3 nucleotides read TGTGCCAGCACCCCGGGGCGAATCAGGGGTAACTATGGCTACACCTTC. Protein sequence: CASTPGRIRGNYGYTF.

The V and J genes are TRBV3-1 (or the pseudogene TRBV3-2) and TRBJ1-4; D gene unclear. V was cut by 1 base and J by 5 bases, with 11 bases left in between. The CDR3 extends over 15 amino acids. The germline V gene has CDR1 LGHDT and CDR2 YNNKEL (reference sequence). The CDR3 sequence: CASSQGYGLNEKLFF. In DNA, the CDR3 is TGTGCCAGCAGCCAAGGATACGGACTAAATGAAAAACTGTTTTTT.

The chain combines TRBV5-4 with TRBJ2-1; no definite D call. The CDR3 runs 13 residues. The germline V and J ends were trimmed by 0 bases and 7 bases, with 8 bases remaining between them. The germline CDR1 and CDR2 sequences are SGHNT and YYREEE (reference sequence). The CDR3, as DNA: TGTGCCAGCAGCTTGGAGAACAGAAATGAGCAGTTCTTC. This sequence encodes CASSLENRNEQFF. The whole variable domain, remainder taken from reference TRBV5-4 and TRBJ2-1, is ETGVTQSPTHLIKTRGQQVTLRCSSQSGHNTVSWYQQALGQGPQFIFQYYREEENGRGNFPPRFSGLQFPNYSSELNVNALELDDSALYLCASSLENRNEQFFGPGTRLTVL.

The CDR3 DNA sequence: TGCGCCAGCAGCCAAGACCAAGCGGGGGCTCGAAACAATGAGCAGTTCTTC. Its translation: CASSQDQAGARNNEQFF. V gene TRBV4-3 combines with J gene TRBJ2-1; 8 positions match TRBD2. V was pared by 0 bases and J by 5 bases, with 9 bases of the junction left unmatched. The CDR3 is 17 amino acids. Germline assignment: CDR1 LGHNA and CDR2 YSLEER.

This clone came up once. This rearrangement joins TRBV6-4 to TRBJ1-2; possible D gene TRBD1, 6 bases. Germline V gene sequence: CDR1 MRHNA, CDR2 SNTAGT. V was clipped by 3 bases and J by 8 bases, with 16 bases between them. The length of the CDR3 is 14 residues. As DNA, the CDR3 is TGTGCCAGCAGTGAGGGGACACTAGGACGGGGCTACACCTTC. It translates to CASSEGTLGRGYTF.

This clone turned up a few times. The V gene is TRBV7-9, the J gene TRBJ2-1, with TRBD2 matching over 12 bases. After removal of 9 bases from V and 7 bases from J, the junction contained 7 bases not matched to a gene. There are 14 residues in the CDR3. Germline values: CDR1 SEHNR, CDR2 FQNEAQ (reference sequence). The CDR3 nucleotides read TGTGCCAGTCTTTCTAGCGGGGGGGCGAATGAGCAGTTCTTC. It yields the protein CASLSSGGANEQFF.

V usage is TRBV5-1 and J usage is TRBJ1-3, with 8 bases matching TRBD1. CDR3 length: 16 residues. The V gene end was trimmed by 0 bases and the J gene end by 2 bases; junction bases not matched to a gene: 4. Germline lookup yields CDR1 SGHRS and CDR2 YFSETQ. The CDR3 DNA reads TGCGCCAGCAGCTTGGTGGGCAGGGGGCCTGGAAACACCATATATTTT. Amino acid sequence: CASSLVGRGPGNTIYF. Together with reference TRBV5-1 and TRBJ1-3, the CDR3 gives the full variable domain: KAGVTQTPRYLIKTRGQQVTLSCSPISGHRSVSWYQQTPGQGLQFLFEYFSETQRNKGNFPGRFSGRQFSNSRSEMNVSTLELGDSALYLCASSLVGRGPGNTIYFGEGSWLTVV.

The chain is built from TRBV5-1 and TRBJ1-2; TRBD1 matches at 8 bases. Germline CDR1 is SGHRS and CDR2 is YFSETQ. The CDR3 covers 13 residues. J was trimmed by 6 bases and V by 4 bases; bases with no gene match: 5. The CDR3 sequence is CASSPDRENGYTF. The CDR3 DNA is TGCGCCAGCAGCCCGGACAGGGAGAATGGCTACACCTTC.

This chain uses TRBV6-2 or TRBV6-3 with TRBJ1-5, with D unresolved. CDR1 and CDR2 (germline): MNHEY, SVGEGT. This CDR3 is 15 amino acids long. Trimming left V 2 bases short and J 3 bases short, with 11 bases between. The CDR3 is CASSYGQPYNQPQHF. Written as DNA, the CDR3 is TGTGCCAGCAGTTACGGGCAGCCGTACAATCAGCCCCAGCATTTT.

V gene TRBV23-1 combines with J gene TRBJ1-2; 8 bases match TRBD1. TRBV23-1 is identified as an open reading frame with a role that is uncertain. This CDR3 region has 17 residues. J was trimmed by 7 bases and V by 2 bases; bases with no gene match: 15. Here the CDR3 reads CASSQLADRAWGCGYTF. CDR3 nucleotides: TGCGCCAGCAGTCAACTCGCGGACAGGGCATGGGGCTGTGGCTACACCTTC.

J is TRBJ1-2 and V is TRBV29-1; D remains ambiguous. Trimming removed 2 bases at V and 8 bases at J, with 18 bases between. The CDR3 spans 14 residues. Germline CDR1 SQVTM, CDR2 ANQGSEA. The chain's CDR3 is CSVELLRVPRGYTF. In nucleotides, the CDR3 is TGCAGCGTTGAATTACTCCGGGTTCCAAGGGGCTACACCTTC.

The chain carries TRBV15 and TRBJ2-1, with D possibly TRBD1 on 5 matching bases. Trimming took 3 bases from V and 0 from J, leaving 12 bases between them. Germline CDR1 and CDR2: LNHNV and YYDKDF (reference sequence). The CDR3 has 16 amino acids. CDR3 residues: CATSSYPTGSYNEQFF. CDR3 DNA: TGTGCCACCAGCAGTTACCCTACAGGCTCCTACAATGAGCAGTTCTTC.